These T cell receptor beta chains were read from a single sample in a study of blood T cell repertoires in COVID-19. Assay: immunoSEQ multiplex PCR; the TCRdb copy retains only in-frame clones and omits some. Altogether some 100,000 clones are present, around 81% being singletons, with the ten largest covering approximately 12%. Sequencing input: peripheral blood. The receptors originated from a woman in her 70s with active or convalescent COVID-19. Both conserved end residues are part of each CDR3. The D gene is left open where the match is weak. The size field is filled for only some rows; it gives once, few, many or a size class.

CDR3 DNA: TGCGCCAGCAGGTTACAGAGCTCGAACACTGAAGCTTTCTTT; CDR3 protein: CASRLQSSNTEAFF; D gene: -; V gene: TRBV5-1; J gene: TRBJ1-1; clone size: -
CDR3 DNA: TGTGCCAGCAGTTCCCCCGGACAGGTCCAAGAGACCCAGTACTTC; CDR3 protein: CASSSPGQVQETQYF; D gene: TRBD1; V gene: TRBV5-6; J gene: TRBJ2-5; clone size: once
CDR3 DNA: TGTGCCAGCAGCTTAGCGACTAGCGGGTCCAATGAGCAGTTCTTC; CDR3 protein: CASSLATSGSNEQFF; D gene: TRBD2; V gene: TRBV7-2; J gene: TRBJ2-1; clone size: -
CDR3 DNA: TGTGCTAGTGCTAGGGACAGCCTATACAATGAGCAGTTCTTC; CDR3 protein: CASARDSLYNEQFF; D gene: TRBD1; V gene: TRBV12-5; J gene: TRBJ2-1; clone size: few
CDR3 DNA: TGTGCCAGCTCAGGACAGGACAGAGCTAACTATGGCTACACCTTC; CDR3 protein: CASSGQDRANYGYTF; D gene: TRBD1; V gene: TRBV18; J gene: TRBJ1-2; clone size: -
CDR3 DNA: TGTGCCAGCAGGGGCGGGTTTGGGACCCAGTACTTC; CDR3 protein: CASRGGFGTQYF; D gene: -; V gene: TRBV12-3/TRBV12-4; J gene: TRBJ2-5; clone size: few
CDR3 DNA: TGCGCCAGCAGCGCCGGGACAGGAGTCTACAATGAGCAGTTCTTC; CDR3 protein: CASSAGTGVYNEQFF; D gene: TRBD1; V gene: TRBV5-1; J gene: TRBJ2-1; clone size: -
CDR3 DNA: TGCAGTGCTAGTGGCGGGGGGGCCATAACAGATACGCAGTATTTT; CDR3 protein: CSASGGGAITDTQYF; D gene: TRBD2; V gene: TRBV20-1; J gene: TRBJ2-3; clone size: -
CDR3 DNA: TGTGCCAGCTCACCATCCAGCGGGGGGGCTTACGAGCAGTACTTC; CDR3 protein: CASSPSSGGAYEQYF; D gene: TRBD2; V gene: TRBV18; J gene: TRBJ2-7; clone size: -
CDR3 DNA: TGTGCCAGCTCACCACTCGGGGAAGCGAGGACTGAAGCTTTCTTT; CDR3 protein: CASSPLGEARTEAFF; D gene: -; V gene: TRBV18; J gene: TRBJ1-1; clone size: -
CDR3 DNA: TGTGCCACCAGATCGAATGAAAAACTGTTTTTT; CDR3 protein: CATRSNEKLFF; D gene: -; V gene: TRBV15; J gene: TRBJ1-4; clone size: -
CDR3 DNA: TGTGCCAGCAGTCTAACTTCTCTCGGACAGGGACGGGGGGAGCAGTACTTC; CDR3 protein: CASSLTSLGQGRGEQYF; D gene: TRBD1; V gene: TRBV7-9; J gene: TRBJ2-7; clone size: -
CDR3 DNA: TGTGCCAGTAGCACGGGACAGCGGGTGGGTAAGCAGTTCTTC; CDR3 protein: CASSTGQRVGKQFF; D gene: -; V gene: TRBV19; J gene: TRBJ2-1; clone size: -
CDR3 DNA: TGTGCCAGTACCGTACGGCGGGGTATGAGTGAAAAACTGTTTTTT; CDR3 protein: CASTVRRGMSEKLFF; D gene: -; V gene: TRBV19; J gene: TRBJ1-4; clone size: -
CDR3 DNA: TGCAGCGTTGCCGGGGAGGGGGCAGATACGCAGTATTTT; CDR3 protein: CSVAGEGADTQYF; D gene: -; V gene: TRBV29-1; J gene: TRBJ2-3; clone size: -